This T cell receptor beta chain emerged from a study of T cells after yellow fever vaccination. Study-level results: Most primary-vaccination clones recurred post-booster (approximately 95% CD4, over 70% CD8). Peak timing came faster in the weaker secondary response, day 5 versus 15.

This clonotype has more than one count but fewer than ten. The antigen remains undetermined. A much more abundant neighbour one base away suggests this may be a read error. The authors made TCR cDNA by 5'RACE template switching, adding a universal primer site and UMIs. TCRdb called the 5' RACE reads again in MiXCR, with one record for every CDR3 protein. The sample shows nearly 550,000 distinct CDR3 sequences, over 15% of them seen only once. Germline CDR1 is DFQATT and CDR2 is SNEGSKA (reference sequence). There are 16 residues in the CDR3. The sequence derives from a man aged 25 to 40 who received the YFV17D yellow fever vaccine. This chain links TRBV20-1 with TRBJ2-2, with no clear D. The specimen was PBMCs, collected 15 days after the yellow fever booster vaccination. The CDR3 protein is CCARDRSTSNTGELFF. The CDR3 nucleotides read TGCTGTGCTAGAGATCGGAGCACCTCGAACACCGGGGAGCTGTTTTTT.